Presented here are 27 T cell receptor beta chains from one specimen sequenced in a study of blood T cell repertoires in COVID-19. The data were produced by immunoSEQ multiplex PCR, yet TCRdb's version contains in-frame clones alone and is incomplete. The table lists around 140,000 clones, around 88% of them singletons. The sequencing sample was made of peripheral blood. The receptors shown here come from a human donor in a cohort sampled during active COVID-19.

The rearrangement uses TRBV5-1 and TRBJ1-2; D is uncertain. The length of the CDR3 is 13 residues. Germline V gene data show CDR1 as SGHRS and CDR2 as YFSETQ. V lost 3 bases and J 6 bases, leaving 12 bases between the germline ends. CDR3 amino acids: CASSSGLRDGYTF. CDR3 in DNA: TGCGCCAGCAGCTCCGGACTTAGGGATGGCTACACCTTC.

J is TRBJ2-5 and V is TRBV10-3, with a weak D call TRBD1 (7 bases). The CDR3 is 14 amino acids. Per germline, CDR1 ENHRY and CDR2 SYGVKD. Deletions cut 6 bases from V and 5 bases from J, with 16 bases between. CDR3 nucleotide sequence: TGTGCCATCAGCGCCCCAGGGGGGCTGGAGACCCAGTACTTC. It is translated as CAISAPGGLETQYF.

This clone was detected once. This sequence joins TRBV4-1 and TRBJ2-3; 16 bases are a match to TRBD2. The CDR3 is 18 residues long. Trimming cost V 1 base and J 4 bases; bases outside gene matches: 5. From germline, CDR1 is MGHRA and CDR2 YSYEKL. The CDR3 loop is CASSQAPGLAGGSDTQYF. CDR3 sequence (DNA): TGCGCCAGCAGCCAAGCGCCGGGACTAGCGGGGGGGTCAGATACGCAGTATTTT.

This clone has a handful of counts. The gene calls are TRBV5-6 and TRBJ1-4, with TRBD1 matching 9 bases. Germline trimming cut 4 bases from V and 6 bases from J; bases unmatched to any gene: 7. This CDR3 comprises 15 residues. The germline CDR1 and CDR2 sequences are SGHDT and YYEEEE. This CDR3 is CASSRLTGGYEKLFF. DNA of the CDR3: TGTGCCAGCAGCCGCCTGACAGGGGGATATGAAAAACTGTTTTTT. Full variable domain (outside the CDR3, taken from reference TRBV5-6 and TRBJ1-4): DAGVTQSPTHLIKTRGQQVTLRCSPKSGHDTVSWYQQALGQGPQFIFQYYEEEERQRGNFPDRFSGHQFPNYSSELNVNALLLGDSALYLCASSRLTGGYEKLFFGSGTQLSVL.

This chain connects TRBV4-1 to TRBJ1-5; 9 bases align to TRBD1. The germline gives CDR1 MGHRA, CDR2 YSYEKL. The junction had 0 bases not matched to a gene; V was cut back by 1 base and J by 2 bases. The CDR3 has 15 residues. The CDR3 DNA sequence: TGCGCCAGCAGCCAAGGGACAGGGGGCAATCAGCCCCAGCATTTT. Its protein product is CASSQGTGGNQPQHF.

V usage is TRBV3-1 (or the pseudogene TRBV3-2) and J usage is TRBJ2-3; possibly TRBD1 for D (5 bases). Germline V gives CDR1 LGHDT, CDR2 YNNKEL (reference sequence). The CDR3 length is 15 residues. The V end lost 7 bases, the J end lost 0 bases, and 14 bases lay between the germline ends. For the CDR3, the DNA is TGTGCCAGCACCTCGACAGAAGTAAGCACAGATACGCAGTATTTT. Its protein product is CASTSTEVSTDTQYF.

The V gene is TRBV7-2, the J gene TRBJ1-5; D is perhaps TRBD1 (5 bases). V lost 3 bases, J lost 3 bases, and 12 bases lay in between. Germline CDR1 and CDR2: SGHTA and FQGNSA. The CDR3 length is 15 residues. CDR3 amino acids: CASSFLDSFNQPQHF. For the CDR3, the DNA is TGTGCCAGCAGCTTCCTAGACAGTTTCAATCAGCCCCAGCATTTT. The entire variable domain, with the rest obtained from reference TRBV7-2 and TRBJ1-5, is as follows: GAGVSQSPSNKVTEKGKDVELRCDPISGHTALYWYRQSLGQGLEFLIYFQGNSAPDKSGLPSDRFSAERTGGSVSTLTIQRTQQEDSAVYLCASSFLDSFNQPQHFGDGTRLSIL.

J is TRBJ1-4 and V is TRBV7-9; 9 positions match TRBD1. Trimming took 3 bases from V and 10 from J; bases not matched to a gene: 9. CDR1 is SEHNR, CDR2 FQNEAQ, per germline (reference sequence). CDR3 length: 15 amino acids. The CDR3 nucleotides read TGTGCCAGCAGCTTGGTCTGGGACAGGGAGGGAAAACTGTTTTTT. This codes for CASSLVWDREGKLFF. The entire variable domain, with the rest obtained from reference TRBV7-9 and TRBJ1-4, is as follows: DTGVSQNPRHKITKRGQNVTFRCDPISEHNRLYWYRQTLGQGPEFLTYFQNEAQLEKSRLLSDRFSAERPKGSFSTLEIQRTEQGDSAMYLCASSLVWDREGKLFFGSGTQLSVL.

The chain combines TRBV6-5 with TRBJ1-1; D is unclear. Germline V gene data show CDR1 as MNHEY and CDR2 as SVGAGI. This CDR3 comprises 14 residues. The V and J ends lost 4 bases and 3 bases respectively, with 12 bases between them. DNA of the CDR3: TGTGCCAGCAGTTGGGAGCGCACGGACACTGAAGCTTTCTTT. It encodes CASSWERTDTEAFF.

This sequence joins TRBV9 and TRBJ2-5; 8 bases align to TRBD1. The trim removed 4 bases at V and 2 bases at J, leaving 4 bases unmatched. The CDR3 sequence is 14 residues long. From germline, CDR1 is SGDLS and CDR2 YYNGEE. The CDR3 loop reads CASSPWDRQETQYF. The CDR3 coding sequence is TGTGCCAGCAGCCCCTGGGACAGGCAAGAGACCCAGTACTTC.

The chain joins TRBV6-1 to TRBJ2-1; 9 nucleotides match TRBD2. The V and J ends lost 3 bases and 4 bases, in that order; junction bases with no gene match: 4. This CDR3 spans 15 amino acids. Germline V lookup: CDR1 MNHNS, CDR2 SASEGT. CDR3 coding DNA: TGTGCCAGCAGTGAGTGGGCGGGGGGGTACAATGAGCAGTTCTTC. It specifies CASSEWAGGYNEQFF.

V gene TRBV23-1 combines with J gene TRBJ1-2, with TRBD1 identical over 8 bases. TRBV23-1 is treated as an ORF (open reading frame) with a function not yet certain. This CDR3 is 15 amino acids long. CDR3 residues: CATLWTGRDDYGYTF. The CDR3 DNA sequence: TGCGCGACGCTATGGACAGGGCGTGATGACTATGGCTACACCTTC.

The V and J genes are TRBV30 and TRBJ2-1; 10 bases are a match to TRBD1. The CDR3 is made up of 13 amino acids. The V and J ends lost 8 bases and 8 bases, in that order; junction bases with no gene match: 9. The V gene's germline CDR1 is GTSNPN and CDR2 SVGIG (reference sequence). This chain's CDR3 is CAGRRQGAYEQFF. The CDR3 DNA is TGTGCCGGTAGGAGACAGGGGGCGTATGAGCAGTTCTTC.

This clone appeared a few times. The CDR3 region is CASSRRRTPYNEQFF. For the CDR3, the DNA is TGTGCCAGCTCACGAAGGCGGACTCCCTACAATGAGCAGTTCTTC. The rearrangement joins TRBV9 to TRBJ2-1; possibly TRBD2 for D (5 bases). Trimming pared 7 bases from V and 2 bases from J, leaving 16 bases between. The CDR3 consists of 15 residues. Germline CDR1 SGDLS, CDR2 YYNGEE.

The chain uses TRBV2 and TRBJ2-5, with D tentatively TRBD1 (5 bases). This CDR3 region has 14 residues. V lost 6 bases, J lost 3 bases, and 14 bases lay in between. Per the germline V gene, CDR1 is SNHLY and CDR2 is FYNNEI. This CDR3 reads CASSTHPREETQYF. The CDR3 DNA reads TGTGCCAGCAGCACACACCCCAGGGAAGAGACCCAGTACTTC.

The chain uses TRBV5-6 and TRBJ2-3; 7 nucleotides match TRBD1. Trimming at V came to 3 bases and at J to 7 bases, leaving 14 bases not matched to a gene. The length of the CDR3 is 16 residues. Looked up from germline, CDR1 is SGHDT and CDR2 is YYEEEE. CDR3 sequence (DNA): TGTGCCAGCAGCTCCCCAACCCAATTACAGGGGAATACGCAGTATTTT. It specifies CASSSPTQLQGNTQYF.

The genes are TRBV7-9 and TRBJ2-7, with TRBD2 identical over 10 bases. Losses at the gene ends were 2 bases for V and 2 bases for J; bases not matched to a gene: 3. The CDR3 is made up of 15 amino acids. In germline, CDR1 is SEHNR, CDR2 FQNEAQ (reference sequence). CDR3 sequence (DNA): TGTGCCAGCAGCTTATCACTAGCGGGGCCCTACGAGCAGTACTTC. This codes for CASSLSLAGPYEQYF.

V gene TRBV30 combines with J gene TRBJ1-5, with D uncertain. The CDR3 has 13 residues. The germline CDR1 and CDR2 sequences are GTSNPN and SVGIG (reference sequence). The germline V and J ends were trimmed by 3 bases and 0 bases, with 6 bases remaining between them. This CDR3 reads CAWRQTSNQPQHF. The CDR3, as DNA: TGTGCCTGGAGACAGACTAGCAATCAGCCCCAGCATTTT.

The genes are TRBV15 and TRBJ2-7; D gene unclear. Trimming removed 0 bases from V and 5 bases from J, with 8 bases in between. The CDR3 loop spans 13 amino acids. CDR1 and CDR2 (germline): LNHNV, YYDKDF (reference sequence). The CDR3 region is CATSRDRGDEQYF. The CDR3 coding sequence is TGTGCCACCAGCAGAGATCGAGGCGACGAGCAGTACTTC.

The CDR3 loop reads CASSLVPDRGTYEQYF. CDR3 nucleotide sequence: TGTGCCAGCAGCTTAGTTCCGGACAGGGGGACCTACGAGCAGTACTTC. The rearrangement uses TRBV7-2 and TRBJ2-7; the match to TRBD1 covers 10 bases. Looked up from germline, CDR1 is SGHTA and CDR2 is FQGNSA. The CDR3 contains 16 residues. The V segment lost 1 base and the J segment 2 bases; nucleotides outside the gene matches: 5.

This chain joins TRBV30 and TRBJ2-2; tentatively, D is TRBD2 (5 bases). The germline V and J ends were trimmed by 5 bases and 11 bases, with 15 bases remaining between them. The CDR3 consists of 12 residues. CDR1 GTSNPN and CDR2 SVGIG come from the germline V gene (reference sequence). CDR3 region: CAWEDPGLELFF. As DNA, the CDR3 is TGTGCCTGGGAGGACCCCGGACTTGAGCTGTTTTTT.

The chain employs TRBV3-1 (or the pseudogene TRBV3-2) and TRBJ1-4; 11 bases are a match to TRBD1. V shed 0 bases, J shed 6 bases, and the junction held 3 bases outside the gene matches. This CDR3 is built from 16 residues. The germline CDR1 and CDR2 sequences are LGHDT and YNNKEL (reference sequence). DNA of the CDR3: TGTGCCAGCAGCCAAGAGTCGGACAGGGGGCATGAAAAACTGTTTTTT. Translation: CASSQESDRGHEKLFF.

This sequence joins TRBV7-2 and TRBJ2-2, with a possible D match to TRBD2 (6 bases). The V gene lost 2 bases and the J gene lost 7 bases, with 11 bases spanning the gap. Germline lookup yields CDR1 SGHTA and CDR2 FQGNSA. The CDR3 has 14 residues. The DNA of the CDR3 is TGTGCCAGCAGCTTATTCGGGGGATTCGGGGAGCTGTTTTTT. This encodes CASSLFGGFGELFF.

The CDR3: CASSQDGPAKTQYF. The CDR3 DNA sequence: TGTGCCAGCAGCCAAGATGGGCCAGCAAAGACCCAGTACTTC. The rearrangement links TRBV4-2 to TRBJ2-5, with D hard to call. The V gene lost 0 bases and the J gene lost 6 bases, with 11 bases spanning the gap. Germline lookup yields CDR1 LGHNA and CDR2 YNFKEQ. The CDR3 has 14 residues.

The V and J genes are TRBV23-1 and TRBJ2-7; 10 positions agree with TRBD1. TRBV23-1 is an open reading frame, and its role is uncertain. J lost 5 bases, V lost 3 bases, and 4 bases had no gene match. The CDR3 spans 14 residues. The CDR3 bases are TGCGCCAGCAGTCATCCGGACAGGGGGAACGAGCAGTACTTC. Amino acids: CASSHPDRGNEQYF.

J is TRBJ2-7 and V is TRBV9; the D gene is possibly TRBD1 (5 bases). The CDR3 has 16 residues. V shed 0 bases and J shed 3 bases, with 16 bases lying between them. Per the germline V gene, CDR1 is SGDLS and CDR2 is YYNGEE. CDR3 loop: CASSVGVQIGHYEQYF. The CDR3 DNA follows: TGTGCCAGCAGCGTAGGGGTACAAATAGGACACTACGAGCAGTACTTC. The full variable domain, with the rest looked up from reference TRBV9 and TRBJ2-7, is DSGVTQTPKHLITATGQRVTLRCSPRSGDLSVYWYQQSLDQGLQFLIQYYNGEERAKGNILERFSAQQFPDLHSELNLSSLELGDSALYFCASSVGVQIGHYEQYFGPGTRLTVT.

The chain is built from TRBV27 and TRBJ1-2; D ambiguous. The CDR3 has 14 residues. With 5 bases removed from V and 8 bases from J, the gap between germline ends came to 18 bases. Germline V CDR1 and CDR2: MNHEY, SMNVEV (reference sequence). CDR3 region: CASSITPTTKGYTF. CDR3 in DNA: TGTGCCAGCAGTATCACACCCACTACGAAAGGCTACACCTTC.